This T cell receptor (beta chain) stems from a study of T cell responses to AZD1222 COVID-19 vaccine (dated by TCRdb to about 2021). Regarding the research as a whole: TCR sequencing was performed for 230 to 250 trial participants, of whom some 200 were given two doses of AZD1222 and around 26 were given two doses of MenACWY control vaccine. Trial participants were enrolled into age subgroups of 18-55, 56-69 and 70-plus years, which contained roughly 150, 30 and 60 TCR-sequenced participants, respectively. Overall results and qualifications from the work: Because no day 14 peak-response samples were available, repertoires were characterized only after the peak T cell response. Epitopes outside the regions mutated in the B.1.351 and B.1.1.7 variants were reportedly recognized by nearly half of the unique spike-specific TCRs. In the small 56-69-year group, the increase in depth fell short of significance, most likely because of low power. Vaccine-associated CD4 TCRs spanned the whole spike protein, with dominant responses in regions 160-218 and 743-854. A significant rise in spike-specific TCR breadth and depth was observed after two AZD1222 doses relative to day 0 and relative to MenACWY recipients. Only 5 to 7 AZD1222 recipients were SARS-CoV-2 seropositive at baseline, limiting conclusions about previously exposed vaccinees. Participants were mostly white British and included more females than males, and it was suggested by the authors that clonal diversity may have been underestimated.

The meaning of the sample's time point label: baseline before first vaccination. The sample's treatment or condition label, in plain terms: meningococcal conjugate vaccine given as trial control. The vaccinee samples were drawn from two UK trials, COV001 and COV002, one of which was a single-blind randomized controlled phase 2/3 trial testing AZD1222 (ChAdOx1 nCoV-19) in healthy adults. Trial participant PBMC samples were collected at day 0 and day 28 after the second dose for TCRbeta chain sequencing. About this clone itself: Its antigen specificity is not known. The sample holds no much larger clone one base away, and base qualities are not on file.

The CDR3 regions of human TCRbeta chains were analyzed by immunosequencing. The paper's processing steps were these. TCRs in the repertoires were matched against a reference library of SARS-CoV-2-specific TCRs that had been generated with the MIRA antigen-specificity platform. Breadth meant the fraction of unique TCRs that were SARS-CoV-2-associated, whereas depth meant the fraction of total T cells that were SARS-CoV-2-associated. Using the MIRA data, each spike-specific TCR was assigned both to the spike region to which the TCR was reactive and to a CD4 or CD8 class. Log10-transformed breadth and depth values were compared by one-way ANOVA with Sidak's multiple comparisons tests. Here the immuneACCESS table is served through TCRdb, limited to in-frame sequences with V and J called. Missing clones are a known gap in these copies; in checked studies unresolved V genes cover under half, and the rest lacks a known reason. That table furnishes V, J and clone size, whereas the DNA furnished D and trimming. The table for this sample lists tens of thousands of clones; around nine tenths of them were counted only once. Of the sample, less than 5.5% is held by the ten largest clones.

The sequenced sample was peripheral blood, obtained on day 0 of MenACWY control vaccination. This clonotype was obtained from an adult in good health.

The CDR3 protein sequence reads: CASSLIRGPIQPQHF. The DNA is TGTGCCAGCAGCTTAATCAGGGGTCCGATTCAGCCCCAGCATTTT. Rearrangement joined TRBV7-8 to TRBJ1-5; TRBD1 might be the D gene, on 6 matching bases. Trimming costs V 2 bases and J 6 bases, and their ends lie 14 bases apart. The CDR1 and CDR2 encoded by the germline V gene are SGHVS and FQNEAQ. Taken from cysteine to phenylalanine, the CDR3 has 15 residues. Only the CDR3 part of the read is kept: 45 bases, read in frame from the first base.